Included here is one TCR beta chain sequence, with context. Antigen: not known. These data belong to a study of identical twins. Study-level points and caveats: Memory repertoires showed no such pattern, whereas abundant cord blood beta clonotypes carried fewer insertions. The study reached conclusions through statistical analysis that was cross-sectional, not following the same donors. Analyses of zero insertions could, in part, be confounded by invariant MAIT and iNKT cells.

V was trimmed by 6 bases and J by 2 bases, leaving 14 bases between them. This CDR3 comprises 14 residues. CDR1 and CDR2 from the germline V gene are MDHEN and SYDVKM. After template switching added a universal primer site, the resulting cDNA carried unique molecular identifiers. TCRdb redid the calling of the 5' RACE reads with MiXCR, one entry per CDR3 protein. The sample carries around 490,000 distinct CDR3 sequences, approximately 15% recorded once. Separately, the same data were catalogued under a study of yellow fever vaccine responses in identical twins.

This rearrangement joins TRBV28 to TRBJ2-7; D remains unclear. The sequencing sample was made of CD4+ T cells sorted from blood. The receptor was isolated from a woman between 18 and 29 years old in good health. The DNA for the CDR3 is TGTGCCAGCAGCAAACCACCGCGCACCTACGAGCAGTACTTC. Amino acid sequence: CASSKPPRTYEQYF. Filled out from reference TRBV28 and TRBJ2-7, the complete variable domain reads DVKVTQSSRYLVKRTGEKVFLECVQDMDHENMFWYRQDPGLGLRLIYFSYDVKMKEKGDIPEGYSVSREKKERFSLILESASTNQTSMYLCASSKPPRTYEQYFGPGTRLTVT.